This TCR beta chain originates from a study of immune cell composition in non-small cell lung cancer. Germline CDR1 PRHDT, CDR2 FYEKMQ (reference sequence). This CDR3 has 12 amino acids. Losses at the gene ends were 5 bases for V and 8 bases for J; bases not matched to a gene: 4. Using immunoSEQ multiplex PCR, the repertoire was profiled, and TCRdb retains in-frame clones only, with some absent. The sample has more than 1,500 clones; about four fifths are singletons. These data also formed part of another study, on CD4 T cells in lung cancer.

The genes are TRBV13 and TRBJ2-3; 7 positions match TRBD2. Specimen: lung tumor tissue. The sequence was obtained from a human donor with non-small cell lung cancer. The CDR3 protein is CASSTQRGTQYF. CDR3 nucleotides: TGTGCCAGCAGCACCCAGCGGGGTACGCAGTATTTT.